The 32 T cell receptor beta chains below were found in one sample sequenced in a study of blood T cells in healthy people across ages. With a J-beta primer mix and a sample-barcoded 5' primer, a second PCR ran roughly 6 to 11 cycles. One entry per CDR3 protein results from TCRdb running MiXCR on the 5' RACE reads. Of hundreds of thousands of distinct CDR3 sequences detected, about 51% appear once; the ten largest clones hold approximately 12%. Sequenced sample: blood. Receptors originate from a woman older than 75 in good health.

As regards this clonotype: This may arise from a read error, as a much more abundant clone is one base away. V usage is TRBV20-1 and J usage is TRBJ2-4, with D tentatively TRBD1 or TRBD2 (5 bases each). Judging by the DNA end, TRBJ2-7 fits better; the J call may be wrong. CDR3 length: 13 residues. The V gene's germline CDR1 is DFQATT and CDR2 SNEGSKA (reference sequence). This chain's CDR3 is CSANRGPIYEQYF. The CDR3 DNA is TGCAGTGCTAATCGGGGCCCGATCTACGAGCAGTACTTC.

To note about this clonotype: Since a much larger clone is just one base distant, this may be a read error. The chain couples TRBV5-5 to TRBJ1-6; no reliable D call. The V gene's germline CDR1 is SGHKS and CDR2 YYEKEE (reference sequence). The CDR3 runs to 15 residues. This CDR3 is CAGSLVGIIGSPLHF. CDR3 nucleotides: TGTGCCGGCAGCTTGGTGGGGATTATCGGTTCACCCCTCCACTTT.

The genes are TRBV11-2 and TRBJ2-3; tentative D call: TRBD2 (6 bases). This CDR3 has 12 residues. Germline V gene data show CDR1 as SGHAT and CDR2 as FQNNGV. Trimming removed 3 bases at V and 10 bases at J, with 11 bases between. The CDR3 sequence: CASSFSREAQYF. CDR3 DNA sequence: TGTGCCAGCAGCTTTTCCAGGGAGGCGCAGTATTTT.

This clonotype was recorded only once. The CDR3 sequence: CASKRYEQYF. The CDR3 DNA reads TGTGCCAGCAAACGGTACGAGCAGTACTTC. This sequence joins TRBV28 and TRBJ2-7; D not certain. This CDR3 contains 10 residues. Germline CDR1 and CDR2: MDHEN and SYDVKM. Trimming removed 7 bases from V and 4 bases from J, with 5 bases in between.

This chain joins TRBV28 and TRBJ2-1, with 9 nucleotides matching TRBD1. The germline V gene has CDR1 MDHEN and CDR2 SYDVKM. J gave up 6 bases and V 6 bases, and 12 bases lay outside the gene matches. This CDR3 contains 16 residues. CDR3 sequence (DNA): TGTGCCAGCAGGGCCATACAGGGGGCGAAGGGCAATGAGCAGTTCTTC. It codes for CASRAIQGAKGNEQFF.

The chain recombines TRBV7-6 with TRBJ1-4, with D unclear. The CDR3 has 16 amino acids. Germline values: CDR1 SGHVS, CDR2 FNYEAQ. With 2 bases removed from V and 3 bases from J, the gap between germline ends came to 13 bases. The CDR3 sequence is CASSLIVRAANEKLFF. CDR3 nucleotides: TGTGCCAGCAGCTTAATCGTCCGTGCAGCTAATGAAAAACTGTTTTTT. The full variable domain, its missing parts supplied by reference TRBV7-6 and TRBJ1-4, is GAGVSQSPRYKVTKRGQDVALRCDPISGHVSLYWYRQALGQGPEFLTYFNYEAQQDKSGLPNDRFSAERPEGSISTLTIQRTEQRDSAMYRCASSLIVRAANEKLFFGSGTQLSVL.

V gene TRBV29-1 combines with J gene TRBJ2-3; D may match TRBD1 or TRBD2 (5 bases each). Germline V gene data show CDR1 as SQVTM and CDR2 as ANQGSEA. V lost 3 bases to trimming and J lost 2 bases, with 15 bases between them. The CDR3 consists of 15 residues. CDR3 DNA sequence: TGCAGCGTTGACCTACCGGGACCAAACACAGATACGCAGTATTTT. As protein: CSVDLPGPNTDTQYF.

This clonotype has only a few counts. This chain links TRBV3-1 with TRBJ2-5; TRBD2 matches 7 bases. The CDR3 consists of 15 residues. CDR1 and CDR2 from the germline V gene are LGHDT and YNNKEL (reference sequence). Trimming removed 1 base from V and 3 bases from J; junction bases left unmatched: 5. CDR3 DNA: TGTGCCAGCAGCCAAGGGGGGGGGAACAAAGAGACCCAGTACTTC. It specifies CASSQGGGNKETQYF.

The chain carries TRBV6-6 and TRBJ2-1; 9 bases agree with TRBD1. Trimming at V came to 7 bases and at J to 5 bases, leaving 9 bases not matched to a gene. Germline CDR1 is MNHNY and CDR2 is SVGAGI (reference sequence). This CDR3 has 15 amino acids. The CDR3 DNA reads TGTGCCAGCACACTACAGGGGGCGGACGACAATGAGCAGTTCTTC. Protein product: CASTLQGADDNEQFF.

Concerning this clonotype itself: A read error may be the cause here, since a much bigger clone is one base away. The J gene is TRBJ2-1, the V gene TRBV9, with a weak D call TRBD1 (6 bases). The germline gives CDR1 SGDLS, CDR2 YYNGEE. This CDR3 has 16 residues. The CDR3 nucleotides are TGTGCCAGCAGCGCAGCCGGACAGACTTTCTACGATGAGCAGTTCTTC. As protein: CASSAAGQTFYDEQFF. Variable domain in full (rest from reference TRBV9 and TRBJ2-1): DSGVTQTPKHLITATGQRVTLRCSPRSGDLSVYWYQQSLDQGLQFLIQYYNGEERAKGNILERFSAQQFPDLHSELNLSSLELGDSALYFCASSAAGQTFYDEQFFGPGTRLTVL.

This chain joins TRBV5-1 and TRBJ2-6; 10 bases agree with TRBD1. The CDR3 length is 18 residues. V lost 2 bases, J lost 1 base, and 6 bases stayed unmatched. Germline loops: CDR1 SGHRS, CDR2 YFSETQ. The CDR3 region has the DNA TGCGCCAGCAGCTTTCGGGACAGGGGTAAATCTGGGGCCAACGTCCTGACTTTC. It encodes CASSFRDRGKSGANVLTF. The whole variable domain, filled in from reference TRBV5-1 and TRBJ2-6, reads KAGVTQTPRYLIKTRGQQVTLSCSPISGHRSVSWYQQTPGQGLQFLFEYFSETQRNKGNFPGRFSGRQFSNSRSEMNVSTLELGDSALYLCASSFRDRGKSGANVLTFGAGSRLTVL.

The CDR3 DNA reads TGTGCCAGCAGTCGACAAAGGGATCAGCCCCAGCATTTT. Amino acids: CASSRQRDQPQHF. This chain connects TRBV12-3 or TRBV12-4 to TRBJ1-5, with no clear D. CDR3 length: 13 amino acids. Trimming left V 5 bases short and J 5 bases short, with 10 bases between.

J is TRBJ1-6 and V is TRBV15, with a tentative D call TRBD1 (5 bases). Trimming shortened V by 5 bases and J by 0 bases, and 23 bases separated the two germline ends. The CDR3 length is 20 residues. The germline gives CDR1 LNHNV, CDR2 YYDKDF (reference sequence). The CDR3 DNA is TGTGCCACCAGCGGACAACCGTTTGGGGTACTAAGCTCCTATAATTCACCCCTCCACTTT. This gives the protein CATSGQPFGVLSSYNSPLHF.

In its sample, this clonotype was seen many times. This chain links TRBV7-9 with TRBJ2-1, with D possibly being TRBD2 (7 bases). CDR1 and CDR2 (germline): SEHNR, FQNEAQ (reference sequence). Trimming took off 5 bases at V and 4 bases at J, with 18 bases between the two ends. The CDR3 is 16 residues long. The CDR3 region has the DNA TGTGCCAGCAGCCGGTCGGGGGGCCGGGATTACAATGAGCAGTTCTTC. Protein: CASSRSGGRDYNEQFF.

A word on this clonotype: The CDR3 carries no conserved terminal phenylalanine or tryptophan, so it likely arises from a read error. The DNA is omitted, as the CDR3 cannot be located on it reliably, and the CDR3 follows TCRdb's listing. This chain uses TRBV20-1 with TRBJ2-7; the D call in the table, TRBD2, was not verified against the DNA. The CDR3 spans 10 amino acids, including both terminal residues. CDR1 is DFQATT, CDR2 SNEGSKA, per germline (reference sequence). CDR3 loop: CSALSGKKYL.

The J gene is TRBJ2-1, the V gene TRBV7-6; unclear D gene. V dropped 2 bases and J dropped 6 bases, with 11 bases sitting between them. Germline-derived CDR1 and CDR2 are SGHVS and FNYEAQ. The CDR3 sequence is 14 residues long. The CDR3 here is CASSLLGVRNEQFF. CDR3 DNA sequence: TGTGCCAGCAGCTTACTTGGGGTCCGCAATGAGCAGTTCTTC.

The chain recombines TRBV12-3 or TRBV12-4 with TRBJ2-7; D is unresolved. CDR3 length: 12 residues. Trimming left V 6 bases short and J 7 bases short, with 13 bases between. As DNA, the CDR3 is TGTGCCAGCAGCTCCACAGCGAGAGAGCAGTACTTC. Its translation: CASSSTAREQYF.

This chain uses TRBV6-6 with TRBJ2-5; 8 bases align to TRBD2. The germline V gene has CDR1 MNHNY and CDR2 SVGAGI (reference sequence). The CDR3 runs 15 residues. V lost 5 bases, J lost 1 base, and 6 bases stayed unmatched. The CDR3 loop reads CASSQRAGGQETQYF. CDR3 DNA sequence: TGTGCCAGCAGTCAAAGGGCGGGGGGCCAAGAGACCCAGTACTTC.

This clonotype was seen more than once but under ten times. The rearrangement joins TRBV12-3 or TRBV12-4 to TRBJ2-4; tentative D call: TRBD1 (5 bases). The CDR3 is 13 residues long. V was shortened by 6 bases and J by 15 bases, with 21 bases between the two germline ends. The CDR3 region is CASRGRQGHVGYF. The CDR3 nucleotides read TGTGCCAGCAGGGGTCGGCAGGGTCATGTCGGGTACTTC.

This clonotype was counted many times. The genes are TRBV6-5 and TRBJ2-1; TRBD2 is a possible D gene (6 bases). The V end lost 2 bases, the J end lost 6 bases, and 14 bases lay between the germline ends. Germline values: CDR1 MNHEY, CDR2 SVGAGI. The CDR3 covers 15 residues. CDR3 amino acids: CASSYRLTSPNEQFF. CDR3 coding DNA: TGTGCCAGCAGTTACCGCTTAACTAGCCCCAATGAGCAGTTCTTC.

This clonotype has a count of ten or more. J is TRBJ2-3 and V is TRBV7-3; D not certain. With 6 bases removed from V and 2 bases from J, the gap between germline ends came to 9 bases. Germline values: CDR1 SGHTA, CDR2 FQGTGA. CDR3 length: 13 amino acids. Here the CDR3 DNA reads TGTGCCAGCAGTAGGCAGCTCACAGATACGCAGTATTTT. This sequence encodes CASSRQLTDTQYF.

J is TRBJ1-1 and V is TRBV4-1, with D perhaps matching TRBD1 (5 bases). The CDR3 is 15 amino acids. V was trimmed by 2 bases and J by 4 bases, leaving 14 bases between them. The V gene's germline CDR1 is MGHRA and CDR2 YSYEKL. The CDR3 sequence is CASSQTGQRGTEAFF. The CDR3 nucleotides are TGCGCCAGCAGCCAAACAGGTCAACGCGGCACTGAAGCTTTCTTT.

J is TRBJ2-3 and V is TRBV29-1; possibly TRBD2 for D (6 bases). The CDR3 loop spans 14 amino acids. V shed 6 bases and J shed 2 bases, with 15 bases lying between them. Germline CDR1 reads SQVTM; CDR2 reads ANQGSEA. The CDR3 DNA reads as TGCAGCGTCCCATCTCGGGGGACCACAGATACGCAGTATTTT. It codes for CSVPSRGTTDTQYF.

The chain couples TRBV7-9 to TRBJ2-5, with TRBD2 matching over 13 bases. J gave up 11 bases and V 4 bases, and 13 bases lay outside the gene matches. Per the germline V gene, CDR1 is SEHNR and CDR2 is FQNEAQ (reference sequence). CDR3 length equals 16 residues. DNA of the CDR3: TGTGCCAGCAGCTCGACCACTAGCGGGAGGGTCGGTGAGCAGTACTTC. It is translated as CASSSTTSGRVGEQYF. Variable domain in full (rest from reference TRBV7-9 and TRBJ2-5): DTGVSQNPRHKITKRGQNVTFRCDPISEHNRLYWYRQTLGQGPEFLTYFQNEAQLEKSRLLSDRFSAERPKGSFSTLEIQRTEQGDSAMYLCASSSTTSGRVGEQYFGPGTRLLVL.

This chain joins TRBV3-1 and TRBJ1-2, with D maybe TRBD1 (5 bases). Trimming left V 0 bases short and J 2 bases short, with 22 bases between. This CDR3 has 19 residues. The germline CDR1 and CDR2 sequences are LGHDT and YNNKEL (reference sequence). DNA of the CDR3: TGTGCCAGCAGCCAAGAAGGGACCCACCGCCATTTTTTCAACTATGGCTACACCTTC. Protein sequence: CASSQEGTHRHFFNYGYTF.

V usage is TRBV24-1 and J usage is TRBJ2-7; 13 bases fit TRBD2. The CDR3 is 18 residues long. Germline CDR1 reads KGHDR; CDR2 reads SFDVKD. The V gene end was trimmed by 4 bases and the J gene end by 7 bases; junction bases not matched to a gene: 15. The CDR3 spells CATSDSGTSGAFGNEQYF. CDR3 DNA: TGTGCCACCAGTGACTCCGGGACTAGCGGGGCCTTTGGCAATGAGCAGTACTTC.

This clonotype has at least ten counts. This chain uses TRBV2 with TRBJ1-2; TRBD1 agrees at 9 bases. The CDR3 runs 13 residues. V gave up 6 bases and J gave up 12 bases; unmatched junction bases: 11. The germline V gene has CDR1 SNHLY and CDR2 FYNNEI. The CDR3, as DNA: TGTGCCAGCAGGGACAGGGGTTTAACCGACGACACCTTC. Translated, it gives CASRDRGLTDDTF.

V and J are TRBV12-3 or TRBV12-4 and TRBJ2-4; D is tentatively TRBD1 or TRBD2 (6 bases each). This CDR3 region has 15 residues. V lost 4 bases and J lost 2, with 12 bases in between. CDR3 in DNA: TGTGCCAGCAGTTCAAGAGGGGGGTCCAAAAACATTCAGTACTTC. Residues: CASSSRGGSKNIQYF.

This clonotype turned up a few times. The rearrangement uses TRBV28 and TRBJ1-6, with 8 bases identical to TRBD1. The CDR3 covers 16 residues. The germline CDR1 and CDR2 sequences are MDHEN and SYDVKM. Germline trimming cut 8 bases from V and 2 bases from J; bases unmatched to any gene: 8. The CDR3 loop is CASRSDRGAYNSPLHF. The CDR3 DNA follows: TGTGCCAGCCGATCCGACAGGGGAGCCTATAATTCACCCCTCCACTTT.

A word on this clonotype: A read error may explain this, as a much larger clone is one base away. V usage is TRBV29-1 and J usage is TRBJ2-1, with 9 bases matching TRBD2. Losses at the gene ends were 5 bases for V and 3 bases for J; bases not matched to a gene: 8. There are 15 residues in the CDR3. The germline CDR1 and CDR2 sequences are SQVTM and ANQGSEA. The CDR3 protein is CSVQPLAGLYNEQFF. The CDR3 DNA reads TGCAGCGTTCAGCCACTAGCGGGCCTCTACAATGAGCAGTTCTTC.

This clonotype showed up many times. V usage is TRBV9 and J usage is TRBJ2-1; D gene unclear. CDR3 length: 12 amino acids. Germline assignment: CDR1 SGDLS and CDR2 YYNGEE. V was clipped by 5 bases and J by 4 bases, with 7 bases between them. CDR3 in DNA: TGTGCCAGCAGAGGGCCTTACAATGAGCAGTTCTTC. It specifies CASRGPYNEQFF.

Turning to this clonotype: Given a much more abundant clone one base away, this may be a read error. The chain uses TRBV7-9 and TRBJ2-1, with TRBD1 as a possible D gene (6 bases). The V end was cut by 5 bases, the J end by 2 bases, with 10 bases between. CDR1 and CDR2 from the germline V gene are SEHNR and FQNEAQ (reference sequence). The CDR3 has 14 residues. In DNA form, the CDR3 reads TGTGCCAGCAGCCCGGACAGTCCCTACAATGAGCAGTTCTTC. Amino acid sequence: CASSPDSPYNEQFF.